One sample yielded the 17 T cell receptor beta chains listed below, sequenced in a study of OX40 agonist ivuxolimab in advanced cancers. TCRdb's copy holds only in-frame clones and misses some; the assay was immunoSEQ multiplex PCR. Counted here are 65,000 to 100,000 clones, 80% to 95% occurring once; the ten biggest clones make up about 6.6%. The input for sequencing was CD4+ or CD8+ T cells sorted from blood, taken in a trial of the OX40 agonist ivuxolimab. The receptors shown here come from an adult with an advanced solid tumor such as melanoma, head and neck, liver or kidney cancer.

The chain carries TRBV4-1 and TRBJ2-2, with a weak D call TRBD1 (6 bases). Germline V gene lookup returns CDR1 MGHRA and CDR2 YSYEKL. This CDR3 region has 16 residues. Deletions cut 4 bases from V and 2 bases from J, with 14 bases between. This chain's CDR3 is CASSLTGHLNTGELFF. CDR3 sequence (DNA): TGCGCCAGCAGCCTAACAGGGCACCTAAACACCGGGGAGCTGTTTTTT.

The gene calls are TRBV21-1 and TRBJ2-1; TRBD1 is the table's D call, not checked against the DNA. TRBV21-1 is deemed a pseudogene. The CDR3 runs 14 residues. As DNA, the CDR3 is TGTGCCAGCAGCCCCATACTTACAGGGGGAGAGCAGTTCTTC. As protein: CASSPILTGGEQFF.

The V and J genes are TRBV2 and TRBJ2-5; a weak D match, TRBD2 (6 bases). The germline CDR1 and CDR2 sequences are SNHLY and FYNNEI. The CDR3 contains 17 residues. V lost 5 bases to trimming and J lost 5 bases, with 24 bases between them. The CDR3 region has the DNA TGTGCCAGCAGTCTTGGCTCCGGGACTCCGGAGCGGGAGACCCAGTACTTC. Protein: CASSLGSGTPERETQYF.

V usage is TRBV29-1 and J usage is TRBJ2-7, with a possible D match to TRBD1 (5 bases). V lost 4 bases, J lost 2 bases, and 6 bases lay in between. The CDR3 spans 11 residues. CDR1 and CDR2 from the germline V gene are SQVTM and ANQGSEA. Here the CDR3 reads CSVGTTYEQYF. The CDR3 bases are TGCAGCGTTGGGACAACCTACGAGCAGTACTTC.

This chain connects TRBV19 to TRBJ2-6; 12 bases map to TRBD1. Germline-derived CDR1 and CDR2 are LNHDA and SQIVND (reference sequence). This CDR3 has 17 residues. V was pared by 11 bases and J by 1 base, with 9 bases of the junction left unmatched. Written as DNA, the CDR3 is TGTGCCTCAGACCGGGGACAGGGGGCTTCTGGGGCCAACGTCCTGACTTTC. Its protein product is CASDRGQGASGANVLTF.

The gene calls are TRBV11-2 and TRBJ2-7, with 13 bases that match TRBD2. After removal of 4 bases from V and 7 bases from J, the junction contained 4 bases not matched to a gene. This CDR3 comprises 14 residues. The germline V gene encodes CDR1 SGHAT and CDR2 FQNNGV. CDR3 DNA: TGTGCCAGCAGCTCGACTAGCGGGAGGCTAGAGCAGTACTTC. Amino acid sequence: CASSSTSGRLEQYF.

The chain carries TRBV5-1 and TRBJ1-1, with 8 bases identical to TRBD1. Per the germline V gene, CDR1 is SGHRS and CDR2 is YFSETQ. V shed 3 bases and J 4 bases; nucleotides not matched to a gene: 5. There are 14 residues in the CDR3. The CDR3, as DNA: TGCGCCAGCAGCTCGACAGGGGTGGGCACTGAAGCTTTCTTT. As protein: CASSSTGVGTEAFF.

The rearrangement joins TRBV6-6 to TRBJ2-7; D not certain. The germline V gene has CDR1 MNHNY and CDR2 SVGAGI (reference sequence). This CDR3 is built from 12 residues. Trimming cost V 6 bases and J 5 bases, with 11 bases left between them. DNA of the CDR3: TGTGCCAGCAGCAAACTCGGCAACGAGCAGTACTTC. Its protein product is CASSKLGNEQYF.

This chain uses TRBV4-1 with TRBJ1-4; D gene unclear. The CDR3 sequence is 15 residues long. Looked up from germline, CDR1 is MGHRA and CDR2 is YSYEKL. V was clipped by 3 bases and J by 1 base, with 9 bases between them. This chain's CDR3 is CASSHPGRTNEKLFF. Written as DNA, the CDR3 is TGCGCCAGCAGCCACCCGGGAAGAACTAATGAAAAACTGTTTTTT.

The CDR3 coding sequence is TGTGCCAGTAGTATTGGAGAACACAATCAGCCCCAGCATTTT. It specifies CASSIGEHNQPQHF. The J gene is TRBJ1-5, the V gene TRBV19, with D unclear. Germline lookup yields CDR1 LNHDA and CDR2 SQIVND (reference sequence). The CDR3 contains 14 residues. Trimming took 3 bases from V and 3 from J, leaving 9 bases between them.

This clone was seen just once. This rearrangement joins TRBV30 to TRBJ1-2, with 8 bases lining up with TRBD1. This CDR3 contains 13 residues. Germline V gene data show CDR1 as GTSNPN and CDR2 as SVGIG (reference sequence). The CDR3 is CAHSAGQDYGYTF. The CDR3 DNA follows: TGTGCTCATTCGGCGGGACAGGACTATGGCTACACCTTC.

The J gene is TRBJ2-2, the V gene TRBV30, with TRBD1 matching 9 bases. Germline CDR1 GTSNPN, CDR2 SVGIG (reference sequence). Trimming took 3 bases from V and 0 from J; bases not matched to a gene: 2. The CDR3 has 15 amino acids. The CDR3 sequence is CAWRTGGANTGELFF. CDR3 in DNA: TGTGCCTGGAGGACAGGGGGTGCGAACACCGGGGAGCTGTTTTTT.

This clone was detected once. This chain links TRBV5-4 with TRBJ2-5; the D gene is possibly TRBD1 (5 bases). The DNA end is a closer match to TRBJ2-7, so the J assignment may be wrong. The germline gives CDR1 SGHNT, CDR2 YYREEE (reference sequence). The CDR3 consists of 13 residues. The CDR3 region has the DNA TGTGCCAGCAGCTTTAAGGGGTCCTACGAGCAGTACTTC. Its protein product is CASSFKGSYEQYF.

V is TRBV12-1 and J is TRBJ2-7; TRBD2, as called in the table, went unchecked against the DNA. TRBV12-1 is a documented pseudogene. This CDR3 spans 15 amino acids. CDR3 sequence reads: CASSCTSGTAYEQYF. CDR3 DNA sequence: TGTGCCAGCAGCTGCACTAGCGGAACCGCCTACGAGCAGTACTTC.

This chain joins TRBV11-2 and TRBJ2-1, with 12 bases lining up with TRBD2. Germline assignment: CDR1 SGHAT and CDR2 FQNNGV. J lost 8 bases, V lost 7 bases, and 12 bases had no gene match. This CDR3 spans 16 amino acids. The CDR3 bases are TGTGCCAGCAACCTCTTAGGGCTAGCGGGAGGGGATGAGCAGTTCTTC. Translating it yields CASNLLGLAGGDEQFF.

The gene calls are TRBV30 and TRBJ2-7; either TRBD1 or TRBD2 may supply D (5 bases each). Germline V gene lookup returns CDR1 GTSNPN and CDR2 SVGIG (reference sequence). Trimming pared 8 bases from V and 6 bases from J, leaving 26 bases between. The CDR3 is made up of 15 amino acids. The CDR3 bases are TGTGCCGGGACCCGGGGACGGCCGACTAATCGCGAGCAGTACTTC. Its translation is CAGTRGRPTNREQYF.

The chain's CDR3 is CASSKYNAGGDDNEQFF. In DNA form, the CDR3 reads TGTGCCAGCAGCAAATATAATGCGGGGGGAGACGACAATGAGCAGTTCTTC. V is TRBV21-1 and J is TRBJ2-1; the D call of TRBD2 is as the table states it, not checked on the DNA. TRBV21-1 is tagged as a pseudogene. This CDR3 is 17 amino acids long.